Listed below are T cell receptor beta chains from one sample, sequenced in a study of T cell responses to AZD1222 COVID-19 vaccine. Profiling relied on immunoSEQ multiplex PCR, and the TCRdb table lists in-frame clones only, not all of them. The table has 85,000 to 90,000 clones, 85% to 90% seen once; the top ten hold 10%. Specimen: peripheral blood, collected on day 0 of MenACWY control vaccination. The receptors were sampled from an adult in good health. Each CDR3 is given with its conserved first and last residue.

J gene,V gene,CDR3 protein
TRBJ1-2,TRBV6-5,CAAGGTGMGRGGYTF
TRBJ1-1,TRBV5-4,CASTQTGGSTEAFF
TRBJ1-6,TRBV14,CASSQGTGGDVPLHF
TRBJ2-1,TRBV9,CASSGDYSYNEQFF
TRBJ2-5,TRBV7-3,CASSGGETQYF
TRBJ1-2,TRBV19,CASSPTQYGTGGFYGYTF
TRBJ1-6,TRBV6-5,CASSRDSRNNSPLHF
TRBJ1-1,TRBV19,CASSIEGLRRAFF
TRBJ2-7,TRBV7-2,CASGSGEPYEQYF
TRBJ2-7,TRBV9,CASSVGQADFSGEQYF
TRBJ2-3,TRBV11-3,CASSSGQGTDTQYF
TRBJ1-1,TRBV2,CASSGTANTEAFF
TRBJ1-2,TRBV28,CASSLGPAANYGYTF
TRBJ2-2,TRBV5-1,CASSPGTDMNTGELFF
TRBJ2-3,TRBV4-2,CASSQGGTSTDTQYF
TRBJ2-7,TRBV19,CASSIVSTLSSYEQYF
TRBJ1-4,TRBV25-1,CASGESKGATTNEKLFF
TRBJ1-5,TRBV6-5,CASSLQGPGNQPQHF
TRBJ2-7,TRBV14,CASSPDPYEQYF
TRBJ2-5,TRBV6-5,CASSYHQAGEETQYF
TRBJ2-2,TRBV28,CASKGTLNTGELFF
TRBJ2-1,TRBV18,CASSPPRGGTYNEQFF
TRBJ2-2,TRBV19,CASSKLSRTSGGTGELFF
TRBJ2-1,TRBV19,CASSMRRGGYNEQFF
TRBJ2-3,TRBV7-9,CASSPDRYTDTQYF
TRBJ1-3,TRBV30,CAWSGVRGLTSGNTIYF
TRBJ2-1,TRBV14,CASSQDRTGVNEQFF
TRBJ1-4,TRBV5-1,CASSLFRATNEKLFF
TRBJ1-2,TRBV7-9,CASSFSESGYTF
TRBJ2-3,TRBV12-5,CASGGSGWTITDTQYF
TRBJ1-3,TRBV6-5,CASPRGQGPGNTIYF